This T cell receptor (beta chain) was captured by sequencing in a study of blood T cell repertoires in COVID-19. Per the authors' pipeline: Estimation of nucleated cell counts relied on the amplification of reference gene primers. The data were produced by immunoSEQ multiplex PCR, yet TCRdb's version contains in-frame clones alone and is incomplete. From that table come the V and J calls and clone size; the DNA was used to work out D and trimming. The repertoire holds about 240,000 clones, with around 89% as singletons. Participants had their cohort set by participant-reported clinical history. The recovered donors of Cohort 3 showed two negative PCRs, clearance, or symptom resolution. The CDR3 spans 14 residues. The ends were cut back, 6 bases at V and 1 base at J, with 12 bases in the middle. The germline CDR1 and CDR2 sequences are MDHEN and SYDVKM.

The V call is TRBV28, the J call TRBJ1-1; D is uncertain. This TCR derives from a woman between 25 and 40 years old who had recovered from COVID-19. The source material was PBMCs or T cells enriched from blood (not recorded which). As DNA, the CDR3 is TGTGCCAGCAGCCGACAAGACGGGAACACTGAAGCTTTCTTT. Translating gives CASSRQDGNTEAFF.